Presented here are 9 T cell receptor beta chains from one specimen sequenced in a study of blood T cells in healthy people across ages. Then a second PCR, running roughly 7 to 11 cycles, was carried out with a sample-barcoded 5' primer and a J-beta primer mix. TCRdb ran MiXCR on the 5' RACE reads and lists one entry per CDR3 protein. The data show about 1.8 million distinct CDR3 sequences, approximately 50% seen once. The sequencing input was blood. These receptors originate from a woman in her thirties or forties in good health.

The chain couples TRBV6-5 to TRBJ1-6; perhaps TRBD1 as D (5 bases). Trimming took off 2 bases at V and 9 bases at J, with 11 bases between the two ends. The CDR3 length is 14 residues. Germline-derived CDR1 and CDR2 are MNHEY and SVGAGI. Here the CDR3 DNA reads TGTGCCAGCAGTTACGGGCAGGGCGGTTCACCCCTCCACTTT. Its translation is CASSYGQGGSPLHF.

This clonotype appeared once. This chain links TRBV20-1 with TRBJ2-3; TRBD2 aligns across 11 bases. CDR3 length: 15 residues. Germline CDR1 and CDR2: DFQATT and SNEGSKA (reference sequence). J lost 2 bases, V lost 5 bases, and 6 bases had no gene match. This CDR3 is CSASRLAGPTDTQYF. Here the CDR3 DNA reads TGCAGTGCTTCACGACTAGCGGGGCCCACAGATACGCAGTATTTT.

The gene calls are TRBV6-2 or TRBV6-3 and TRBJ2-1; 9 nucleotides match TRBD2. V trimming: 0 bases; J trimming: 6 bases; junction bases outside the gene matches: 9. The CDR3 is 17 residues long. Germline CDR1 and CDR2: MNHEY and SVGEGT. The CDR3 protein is CASSYSRGRGGRNEQFF. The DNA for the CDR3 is TGTGCCAGCAGTTACTCGAGGGGGCGGGGGGGCCGCAATGAGCAGTTCTTC.

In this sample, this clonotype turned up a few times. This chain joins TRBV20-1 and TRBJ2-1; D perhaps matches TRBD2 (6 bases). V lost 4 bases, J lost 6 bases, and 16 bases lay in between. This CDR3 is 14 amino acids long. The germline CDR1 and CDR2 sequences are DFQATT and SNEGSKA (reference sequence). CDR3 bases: TGCAGTGCTACCCGGGACTCCCTGGGCAATGAGCAGTTCTTC. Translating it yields CSATRDSLGNEQFF.

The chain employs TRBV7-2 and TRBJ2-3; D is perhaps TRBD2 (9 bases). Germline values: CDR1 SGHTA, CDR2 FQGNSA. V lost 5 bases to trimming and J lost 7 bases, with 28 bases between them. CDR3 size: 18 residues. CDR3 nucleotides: TGTGCCAGCAGCCCGGACAGGGTCCTGCGGGGGGGGAGGAATACGCAGTATTTT. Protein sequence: CASSPDRVLRGGRNTQYF.

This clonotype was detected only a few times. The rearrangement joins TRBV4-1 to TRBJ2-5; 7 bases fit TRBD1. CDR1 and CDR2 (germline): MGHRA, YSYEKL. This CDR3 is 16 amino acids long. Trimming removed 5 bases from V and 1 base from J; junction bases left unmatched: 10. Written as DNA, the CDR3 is TGCGCCAGCAGCTCCAGCCCTGGGACAGTCCAAGAGACCCAGTACTTC. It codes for CASSSSPGTVQETQYF.

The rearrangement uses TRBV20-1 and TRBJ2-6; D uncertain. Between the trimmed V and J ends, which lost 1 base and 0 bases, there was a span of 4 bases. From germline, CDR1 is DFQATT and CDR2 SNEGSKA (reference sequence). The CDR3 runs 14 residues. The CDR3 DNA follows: TGCAGTGCTAGAGCTGCCTCTGGGGCCAACGTCCTGACTTTC. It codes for CSARAASGANVLTF.

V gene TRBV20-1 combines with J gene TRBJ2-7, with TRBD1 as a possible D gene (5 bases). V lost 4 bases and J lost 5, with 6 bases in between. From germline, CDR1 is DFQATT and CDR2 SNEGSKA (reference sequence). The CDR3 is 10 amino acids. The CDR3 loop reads CSATRDEQYF. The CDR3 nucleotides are TGCAGTGCTACCAGGGACGAGCAGTACTTC.

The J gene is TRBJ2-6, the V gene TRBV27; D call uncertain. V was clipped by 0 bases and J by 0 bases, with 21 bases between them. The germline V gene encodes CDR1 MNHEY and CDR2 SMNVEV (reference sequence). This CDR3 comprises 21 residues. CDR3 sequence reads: CASSLSGGEEQTNSGANVLTF. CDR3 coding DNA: TGTGCCAGCAGTTTATCTGGCGGTGAGGAACAGACGAACTCTGGGGCCAACGTCCTGACTTTC.